Following are 11 T cell receptor beta chains from one sample sequenced in a study of T cells in women clearing cervical HPV infection. Method: immunoSEQ multiplex PCR; TCRdb's copy keeps in-frame clones and lacks some. This table lists 30,000 to 35,000 clones. Sequenced: blood buffy coat. Receptors were obtained from a woman aged 18-70 years with a cervical HPV16 infection that either progressed to CIN3+ or cleared (not recorded which).

A remark on this clone: The read terminates 3 residues before the CDR3 end, so the remaining end is supplied by the germline J gene. This sample includes further DNA sequences coding for the same CDR3. V and J are TRBV11-3 and TRBJ1-3, with D uncertain. The CDR3 runs to 14 residues. Deletions cut 5 bases from V and 1 base from J, with 9 bases between. CDR1 and CDR2 from the germline V gene are SGHNT and YENEEA. The part of the CDR3 DNA that was read is TGTGCCAGCAGCCCAGGCGTATCTGGAAACACC. Amino acid sequence: CASSPGVSGNT. The CDR3 as a whole reads CASSPGVSGNTIYF.

As to this clone: The read terminates 3 residues before the CDR3 end, so the remaining end is supplied by the germline J gene. The rearrangement uses TRBV7-2 and TRBJ2-7, with 8 positions matching TRBD1. Germline trimming cut 4 bases from V and 4 bases from J; bases unmatched to any gene: 6. Germline lookup yields CDR1 SGHTA and CDR2 FQGNSA. This CDR3 has 14 residues. CDR3 in amino acids: CASSSNDRGYEQYF. CDR3 DNA, as far as it was read: TGTGCCAGCAGCTCTAACGACAGGGGTTACGAG.

A word on this clone: The read ends 3 residues shy of where the CDR3 ends; the end is completed using the germline J gene. V gene TRBV28 combines with J gene TRBJ2-7, with 9 bases that match TRBD1. Per the germline V gene, CDR1 is MDHEN and CDR2 is SYDVKM. CDR3 length: 14 amino acids. V trimming: 9 bases; J trimming: 3 bases; junction bases outside the gene matches: 9. Partial CDR3 DNA: TGTGCCAGTACAGATCCGGGACAGGGCTACGAG. Protein product: CASTDPGQGYE. In full, the CDR3 reads CASTDPGQGYEQYF.

Regarding this clone: At one end the junction does not follow the germline gene, possibly because of a read error. Coverage ceases 3 residues before the CDR3 finishes, and the germline J gene fills in the end. The chain links TRBV7-7 to TRBJ2-3, with D possibly TRBD2 on 6 matching bases. CDR3 length: 15 residues. Per germline, CDR1 SSHAT and CDR2 FNYEAQ (reference sequence). Here the CDR3 reads CASSLNPGVTDTQYF. The DNA read from the CDR3 is TGTGCTAGCAGCTTAAACCCGGGGGTGACAGATACG. The variable domain in full, with the rest retrieved from reference TRBV7-7 and TRBJ2-3, is GAGVSQSPRYKVTKRGQDVTLRCDPISSHATLYWYQQALGQGPEFLTYFNYEAQPDKSGLPSDRFSAERPEGSISTLTIQRTEQRDSAMYRCASSLNPGVTDTQYFGPGTRLTVL.

About this clone: The CDR3 goes on 3 residues after the read ends, and that part is filled in from the germline J gene. The rearrangement links TRBV11-1 to TRBJ2-5; 7 bases are a match to TRBD2. Trimming took 0 bases from V and 3 from J; bases not matched to a gene: 4. The CDR3 runs 15 residues. Germline V CDR1 and CDR2: SGHAT, FQDESV (reference sequence). CDR3 protein: CASSLAGGYEETQYF. The CDR3 bases that were read are TGTGCCAGCAGCTTAGCGGGGGGGTATGAAGAGACC.

Of note for this clone: The CDR3 extends 3 residues past the end of the read, so its final part is completed from the germline J gene. This chain joins TRBV7-6 and TRBJ1-1, with D hard to call. Trimming took 2 bases from V and 3 from J, leaving 7 bases between them. This CDR3 contains 13 residues. The germline V gene encodes CDR1 SGHVS and CDR2 FNYEAQ. CDR3 sequence: CASSLRSDTEAFF. Incomplete CDR3 DNA: TGTGCCAGCAGCTTACGGTCCGACACTGAA.

As to this clone: The read ends 3 residues shy of where the CDR3 ends; the end is completed using the germline J gene. The gene calls are TRBV5-6 and TRBJ2-1; no reliable D call. Trimming took off 0 bases at V and 4 bases at J, with 11 bases between the two ends. CDR3 length: 15 amino acids. CDR1 and CDR2 from the germline V gene are SGHDT and YYEEEE. The CDR3 DNA, read in part, is TGTGCCAGCAGCTTGGAAACTTTAAGATACAATGAG. Encoded protein: CASSLETLRYNE. From start to end, the CDR3 is CASSLETLRYNEQFF.

In the case of this clone: The missing CDR3 end, 3 residues past where the read stops, is filled in from the germline J gene. The chain links TRBV9 to TRBJ2-7; 7 bases match TRBD1. Germline CDR1 and CDR2: SGDLS and YYNGEE. The junction had 7 bases not matched to a gene; V was cut back by 7 bases and J by 0 bases. The CDR3 is 14 residues long. The CDR3 DNA, read in part, is TGTGCCAGCGGGAGAACAGGGGACTCCTACGAG. Protein: CASGRTGDSYE. The CDR3 in its entirety is CASGRTGDSYEQYF.

On this clone itself: Sequencing ends 3 residues short of the CDR3 end; the germline J gene provides the rest. V usage is TRBV18 and J usage is TRBJ1-5; 7 bases map to TRBD1. V trimming: 3 bases; J trimming: 5 bases; junction bases outside the gene matches: 4. The CDR3 has 14 amino acids. In germline, CDR1 is KGHSH, CDR2 LQKENI. CDR3 in amino acids: CASSPGQFDQPQHF. Partial CDR3 DNA: TGTGCCAGCTCACCGGGACAGTTCGATCAGCCC.

With respect to this clone: Read data end 3 residues before the CDR3 end; the end is taken from the germline J gene. V is TRBV4-2 and J is TRBJ2-3; D unresolved. There are 14 residues in the CDR3. V was trimmed by 1 base and J by 2 bases, leaving 7 bases between them. The germline CDR1 and CDR2 sequences are LGHNA and YNFKEQ. The chain's CDR3 is CASSQGLYTDTQYF. The sequenced CDR3 bases are TGTGCCAGCAGCCAAGGACTCTACACAGATACG.

On this clone itself: The observed sequence ends 3 residues before the CDR3 terminus, with the missing tail filled in from the germline J gene. V is TRBV19 and J is TRBJ1-5, with 7 positions matching TRBD1. The CDR3 totals 15 residues. From germline, CDR1 is LNHDA and CDR2 SQIVND (reference sequence). The V segment lost 6 bases and the J segment 9 bases; nucleotides outside the gene matches: 14. The CDR3 DNA, read in part, is TGTGCCAGTAGGACGTCTGACAGGGCACAAGGGCCC. Translated: CASRTSDRAQGP. The entire CDR3 protein reads CASRTSDRAQGPQHF.